This entry features one T cell receptor beta chain sequence. Its antigen remains unidentified. The data stem from a study of cytomegalovirus exposure and HLA in healthy donors. The PCR had 60 Vbeta and 13 Jbeta primers. Clones were read by immunoSEQ multiplex PCR, and TCRdb kept only the in-frame ones, dropping some. The table lists approximately 150,000 clones, 75% of them singletons. Study-wide points: According to a later analysis, donors in an Asian-associated ancestry cluster reportedly had fewer N-insertions than the roughly 640-donor mean. Per a prior analysis, the majority of TCR beta V segments were productive roughly 90% or roughly 30% of the time. Approximately 18,000 TCR beta sequences were associated with HLA alleles at 0.05 false discovery rate in a later analysis. In a later analysis, TCR beta V- and J-gene trimming showed a link to a missense DCLRE1C variant.

V shed 6 bases and J 2 bases; nucleotides not matched to a gene: 14. Germline V gives CDR1 MNHEY, CDR2 SMNVEV (reference sequence). This CDR3 has 18 residues. The genes are TRBV27 and TRBJ2-3, with 10 bases fitting TRBD2. The receptor was isolated from a man aged 18 to 29 in good health and CMV-seropositive. The specimen sequenced was PBMCs. CDR3 amino acids: CASSPSVLAGKITDTQYF. CDR3 bases: TGTGCCAGCAGCCCTTCGGTACTAGCGGGGAAAATCACAGATACGCAGTATTTT.